Each of the 10 T cell receptor beta chains below was sequenced from the same sample in a study of blood T cells in healthy people across ages. Then a second PCR, running about 6 to 12 cycles, was carried out with a sample-barcoded 5' primer and a J-beta primer mix. MiXCR was run by TCRdb on the 5' RACE reads, yielding one entry per CDR3 protein. The sample yields roughly 1,800,000 distinct CDR3 sequences, roughly 50% seen once. Sequences were obtained from blood. The source is a woman aged 40 to 49 in good health.

This clonotype has only a few counts. CDR3: CSARDYGGTGYNEQFF. In DNA form, the CDR3 reads TGCAGTGCTAGGGACTACGGGGGGACAGGGTACAATGAGCAGTTCTTC. This chain joins TRBV20-1 and TRBJ2-1; 9 bases are shared with TRBD1. Looked up from germline, CDR1 is DFQATT and CDR2 is SNEGSKA (reference sequence). V dropped 3 bases and J dropped 4; count of bases not matched to a gene: 10. CDR3 size: 16 residues.

This chain connects TRBV20-1 to TRBJ2-1; D perhaps matches TRBD1 (5 bases). The J call is doubtful: the DNA matches TRBJ2-7 better. Germline CDR1 is DFQATT and CDR2 is SNEGSKA (reference sequence). The CDR3 consists of 15 residues. The CDR3 DNA reads TGCAGTGCTCATAAAGATTCCAGGGCCTACAATGAGCAGTACTTC. This codes for CSAHKDSRAYNEQYF.

The CDR3 nucleotides read TGTGCCAGCTCACCACCTGGCGCTTACCAAGAGACCCAGTACTTC. The encoded protein is CASSPPGAYQETQYF. The V gene is TRBV18, the J gene TRBJ2-5; no firm D call. The CDR3 has 15 amino acids. Germline assignment: CDR1 KGHSH and CDR2 LQKENI. V was clipped by 0 bases and J by 0 bases, with 8 bases between them.

V gene TRBV15 combines with J gene TRBJ2-3; weak D call: TRBD1 (6 bases). The ends were cut back, 1 base at V and 5 bases at J, with 7 bases in the middle. This CDR3 is built from 13 residues. CDR1 and CDR2 from the germline V gene are LNHNV and YYDKDF (reference sequence). The chain's CDR3 is CATSRGTVDTQYF. The CDR3 region has the DNA TGTGCCACCAGCAGAGGGACAGTAGATACGCAGTATTTT.

The V gene is TRBV7-8, the J gene TRBJ2-3, with unresolved D. Trimming took 1 base from V and 4 from J, leaving 12 bases between them. From germline, CDR1 is SGHVS and CDR2 FQNEAQ. The CDR3 totals 15 residues. Here the CDR3 reads CASSLVLGSPDTQYF. The CDR3 DNA reads as TGTGCCAGCAGCTTAGTTTTGGGTAGTCCAGATACGCAGTATTTT.

The CDR3 loop is CASSPWEGSYEQYF. Here the CDR3 DNA reads TGTGCCAGCAGCCCCTGGGAGGGTTCCTACGAGCAGTACTTC. The chain carries TRBV4-2 and TRBJ2-7; TRBD2 matches at 7 bases. CDR3 size: 14 residues. The germline V gene has CDR1 LGHNA and CDR2 YNFKEQ. V shed 4 bases, J shed 1 base, and the junction held 4 bases outside the gene matches.

This clonotype has only a few counts. The chain has TRBV7-9 and TRBJ2-4, with 7 nucleotides matching TRBD1. This CDR3 comprises 15 residues. V gave up 4 bases and J gave up 2 bases; unmatched junction bases: 5. The germline V gene has CDR1 SEHNR and CDR2 FQNEAQ (reference sequence). CDR3 sequence (DNA): TGTGCCAGCAGCTGGACAGGAGCGTCCAAAAACATTCAGTACTTC. Its translation is CASSWTGASKNIQYF. Drawing the rest from reference TRBV7-9 and TRBJ2-4, the complete variable domain is DTGVSQNPRHKITKRGQNVTFRCDPISEHNRLYWYRQTLGQGPEFLTYFQNEAQLEKSRLLSDRFSAERPKGSFSTLEIQRTEQGDSAMYLCASSWTGASKNIQYFGAGTRLSVL.

The sample holds a few counts of this clonotype. The chain carries TRBV12-3 or TRBV12-4 and TRBJ1-2; maybe TRBD1 (5 bases). The length of the CDR3 is 15 residues. V dropped 2 bases and J dropped 1 base, with 11 bases sitting between them. This CDR3 reads CASSLRGGSNYGYTF. As DNA, the CDR3 is TGTGCCAGCAGTTTAAGGGGAGGAAGTAACTATGGCTACACCTTC.

As to this clonotype: Germline and junction disagree at one end, which may indicate a read error. The chain has TRBV7-9 and TRBJ2-5; 7 nucleotides match TRBD2. The CDR3 has 17 residues. The germline gives CDR1 SEHNR, CDR2 FQNEAQ (reference sequence). The DNA of the CDR3 is TGCGCCAGCAGCGATGGGGCCGCCGGGACTACCCAAGAGACCCAGTACTTC. Protein sequence: CASSDGAAGTTQETQYF.

This clonotype was found a few times. CDR3 loop: CASSLGGTGRYEQYF. The CDR3 nucleotides read TGTGCCAGCAGCTTGGGTGGGACAGGGCGGTACGAGCAGTACTTC. This sequence joins TRBV5-5 and TRBJ2-7; 9 nucleotides agree with TRBD1. CDR1 is SGHKS and CDR2 is YYEKEE in the germline V gene (reference sequence). V lost 0 bases to trimming and J lost 4 bases; unmatched junction nucleotides: 5. The CDR3 contains 15 residues.